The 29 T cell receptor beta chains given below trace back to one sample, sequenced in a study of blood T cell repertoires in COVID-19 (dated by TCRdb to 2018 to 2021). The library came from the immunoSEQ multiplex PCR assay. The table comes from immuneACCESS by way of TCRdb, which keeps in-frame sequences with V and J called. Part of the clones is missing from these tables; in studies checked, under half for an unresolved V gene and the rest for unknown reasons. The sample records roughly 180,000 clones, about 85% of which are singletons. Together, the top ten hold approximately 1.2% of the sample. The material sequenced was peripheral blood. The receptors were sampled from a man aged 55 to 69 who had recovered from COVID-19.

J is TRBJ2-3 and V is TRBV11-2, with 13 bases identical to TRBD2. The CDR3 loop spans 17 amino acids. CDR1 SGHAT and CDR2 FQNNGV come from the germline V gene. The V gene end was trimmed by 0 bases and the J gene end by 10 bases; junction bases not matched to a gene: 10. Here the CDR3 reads CASSLDRLAGGILPQYF. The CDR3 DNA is TGTGCCAGCAGCTTAGATAGACTAGCGGGGGGTATTCTTCCGCAGTATTTT.

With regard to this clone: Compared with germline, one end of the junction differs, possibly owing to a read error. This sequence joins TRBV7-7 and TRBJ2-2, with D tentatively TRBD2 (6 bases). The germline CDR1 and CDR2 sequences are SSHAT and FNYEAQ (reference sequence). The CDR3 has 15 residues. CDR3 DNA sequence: TGTGCTAGCAGCTTACGGGGGATAGGCACCGGGGAGCTGTTTTTT. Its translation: CASSLRGIGTGELFF.

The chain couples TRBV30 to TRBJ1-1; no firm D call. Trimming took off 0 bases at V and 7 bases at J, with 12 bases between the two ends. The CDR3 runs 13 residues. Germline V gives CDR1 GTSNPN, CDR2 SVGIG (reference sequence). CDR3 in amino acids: CAWSVEGRVEAFF. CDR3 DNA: TGTGCCTGGAGTGTCGAAGGGAGGGTTGAAGCTTTCTTT.

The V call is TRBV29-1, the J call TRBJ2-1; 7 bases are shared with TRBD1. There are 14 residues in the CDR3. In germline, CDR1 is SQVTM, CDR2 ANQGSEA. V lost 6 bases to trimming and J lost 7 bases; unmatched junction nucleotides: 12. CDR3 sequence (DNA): TGCAGCGTCGCACAGGGGAACGTCGGTAATGAGCAGTTCTTC. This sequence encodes CSVAQGNVGNEQFF.

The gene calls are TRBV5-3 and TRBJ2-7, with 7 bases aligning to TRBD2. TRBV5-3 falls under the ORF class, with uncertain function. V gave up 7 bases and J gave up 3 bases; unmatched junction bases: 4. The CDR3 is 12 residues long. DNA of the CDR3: TGTGCCAGACCCGGGGGGTTCTACGAGCAGTACTTC. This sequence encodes CARPGGFYEQYF.

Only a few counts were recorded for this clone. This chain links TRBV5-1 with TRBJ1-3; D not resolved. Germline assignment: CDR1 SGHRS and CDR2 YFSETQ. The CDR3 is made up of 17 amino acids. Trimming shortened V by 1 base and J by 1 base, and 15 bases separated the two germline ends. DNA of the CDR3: TGCGCCAGCAGCTTGAATAGGAACAGCCGTTCTGGAAACACCATATATTTT. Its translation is CASSLNRNSRSGNTIYF.

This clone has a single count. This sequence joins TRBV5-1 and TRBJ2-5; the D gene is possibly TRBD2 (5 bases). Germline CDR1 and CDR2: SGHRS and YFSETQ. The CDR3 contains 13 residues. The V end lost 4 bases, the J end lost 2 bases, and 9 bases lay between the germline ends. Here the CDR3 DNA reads TGCGCCAGCAGCCAGCTAGCTCAAGAGACCCAGTACTTC. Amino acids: CASSQLAQETQYF.

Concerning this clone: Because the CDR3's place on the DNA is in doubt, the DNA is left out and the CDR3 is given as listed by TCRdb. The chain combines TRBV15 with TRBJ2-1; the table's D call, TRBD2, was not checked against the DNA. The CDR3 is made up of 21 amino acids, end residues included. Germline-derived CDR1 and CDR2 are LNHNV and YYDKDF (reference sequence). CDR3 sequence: CATSSTSGGLRGATPYNEQFF.

CDR3 DNA: TGTGCCAGCAGCCCCTCGCGGGGGGCGGACTATGGCTACACCTTC. Translation: CASSPSRGADYGYTF. The chain has TRBV3-1 (or the pseudogene TRBV3-2) and TRBJ1-2; TRBD1 is a possible D gene (6 bases). Germline V lookup: CDR1 LGHDT, CDR2 YNNKEL (reference sequence). The CDR3 spans 15 residues. Deletions cut 4 bases from V and 3 bases from J, with 15 bases between.

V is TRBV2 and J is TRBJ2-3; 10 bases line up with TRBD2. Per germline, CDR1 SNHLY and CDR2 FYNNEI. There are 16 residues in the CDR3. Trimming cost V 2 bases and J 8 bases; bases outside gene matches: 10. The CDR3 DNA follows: TGTGCCAGCAGTGAATGGCTAGCGGGGGAAGTTGGTACGCAGTATTTT. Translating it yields CASSEWLAGEVGTQYF. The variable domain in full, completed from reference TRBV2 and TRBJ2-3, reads EPEVTQTPSHQVTQMGQEVILRCVPISNHLYFYWYRQILGQKVEFLVSFYNNEISEKSEIFDDQFSVERPDGSNFTLKIRSTKLEDSAMYFCASSEWLAGEVGTQYFGPGTRLTVL.

The CDR3 sequence is CASRLAGTTDTQYF. The CDR3 nucleotides read TGTGCCAGCCGACTAGCGGGGACCACAGATACGCAGTATTTT. The V and J genes are TRBV7-9 and TRBJ2-3; 11 positions match TRBD2. The CDR3 length is 14 residues. CDR1 is SEHNR, CDR2 FQNEAQ, per germline (reference sequence). V gave up 8 bases and J gave up 2 bases; unmatched junction bases: 3.

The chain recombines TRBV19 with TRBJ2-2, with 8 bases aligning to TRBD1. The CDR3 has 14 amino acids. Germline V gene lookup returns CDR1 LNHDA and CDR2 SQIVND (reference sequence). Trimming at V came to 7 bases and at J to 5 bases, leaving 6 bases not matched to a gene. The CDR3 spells CASTLGQDTGELFF. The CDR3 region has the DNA TGTGCCAGTACCTTGGGACAGGATACCGGGGAGCTGTTTTTT.

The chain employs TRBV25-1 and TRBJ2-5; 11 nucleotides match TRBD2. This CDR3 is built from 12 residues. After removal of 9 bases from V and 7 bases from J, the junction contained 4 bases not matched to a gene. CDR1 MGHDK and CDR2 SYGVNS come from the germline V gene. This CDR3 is CASLSGGGTQYF. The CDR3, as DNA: TGTGCCAGTCTTAGCGGGGGGGGGACCCAGTACTTC.

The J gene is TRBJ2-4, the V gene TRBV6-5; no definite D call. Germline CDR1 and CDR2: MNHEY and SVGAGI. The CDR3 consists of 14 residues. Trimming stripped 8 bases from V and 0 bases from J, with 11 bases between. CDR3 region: CASAGSLAKNIQYF. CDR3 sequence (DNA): TGTGCCAGCGCAGGATCACTAGCCAAAAACATTCAGTACTTC.

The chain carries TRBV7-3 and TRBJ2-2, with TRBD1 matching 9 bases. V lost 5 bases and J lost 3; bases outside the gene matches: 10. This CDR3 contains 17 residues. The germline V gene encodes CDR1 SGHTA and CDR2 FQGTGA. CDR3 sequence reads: CASSPRTGVGDTGELFF. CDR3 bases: TGTGCCAGCAGCCCCCGGACAGGGGTAGGGGACACCGGGGAGCTGTTTTTT.

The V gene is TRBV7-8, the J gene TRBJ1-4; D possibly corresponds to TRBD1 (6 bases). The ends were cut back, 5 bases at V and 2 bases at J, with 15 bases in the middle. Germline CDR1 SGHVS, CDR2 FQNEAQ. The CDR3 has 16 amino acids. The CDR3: CASSLYRAATNEKLFF. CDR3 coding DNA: TGTGCCAGCAGCCTCTACAGGGCCGCCACTAATGAAAAACTGTTTTTT.

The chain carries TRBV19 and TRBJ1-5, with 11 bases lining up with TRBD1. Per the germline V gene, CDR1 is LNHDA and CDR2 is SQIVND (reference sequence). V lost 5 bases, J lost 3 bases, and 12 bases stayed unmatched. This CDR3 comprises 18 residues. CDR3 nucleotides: TGTGCCAGTAGTGTGACACCGGGACAGGGGGGACCCAATCAGCCCCAGCATTTT. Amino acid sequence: CASSVTPGQGGPNQPQHF.

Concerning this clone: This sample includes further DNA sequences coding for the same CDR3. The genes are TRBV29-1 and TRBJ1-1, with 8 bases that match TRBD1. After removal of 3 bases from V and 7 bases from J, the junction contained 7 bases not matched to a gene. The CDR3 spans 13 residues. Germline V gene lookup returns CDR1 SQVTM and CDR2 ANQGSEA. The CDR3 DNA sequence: TGCAGCGTTGAGGTTGGACAGGGCCGTGAAGCTTTCTTT. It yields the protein CSVEVGQGREAFF.

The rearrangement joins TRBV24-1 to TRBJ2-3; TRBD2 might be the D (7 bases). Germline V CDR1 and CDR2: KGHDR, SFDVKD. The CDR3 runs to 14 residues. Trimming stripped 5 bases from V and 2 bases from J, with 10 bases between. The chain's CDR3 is CATSVGGPTDTQYF. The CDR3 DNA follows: TGTGCCACCAGTGTGGGGGGGCCCACAGATACGCAGTATTTT.

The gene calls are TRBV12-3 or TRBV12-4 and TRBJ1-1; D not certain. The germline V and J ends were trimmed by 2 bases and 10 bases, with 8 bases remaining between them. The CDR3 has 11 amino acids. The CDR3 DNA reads TGTGCCAGCAGTTTACCGCCCGGAGCTTTCTTT. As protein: CASSLPPGAFF.

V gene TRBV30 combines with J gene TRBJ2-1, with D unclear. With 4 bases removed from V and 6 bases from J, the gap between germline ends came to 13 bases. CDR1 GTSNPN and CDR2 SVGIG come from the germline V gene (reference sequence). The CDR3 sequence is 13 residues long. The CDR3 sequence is CAWTGTLGNEQFF. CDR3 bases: TGTGCCTGGACGGGTACCCTAGGCAATGAGCAGTTCTTC.

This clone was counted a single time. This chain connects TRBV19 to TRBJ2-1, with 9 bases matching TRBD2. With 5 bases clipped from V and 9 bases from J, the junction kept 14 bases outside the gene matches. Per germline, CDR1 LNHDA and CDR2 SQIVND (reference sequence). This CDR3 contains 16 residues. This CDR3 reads CASSSKRGAPFGEQFF. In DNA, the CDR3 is TGTGCCAGTAGTTCAAAGCGGGGGGCACCTTTCGGTGAGCAGTTCTTC.

CDR3 loop: CAIRDPRLAGGPIHNEQFF. As DNA, the CDR3 is TGTGCCATCAGAGACCCGAGACTAGCGGGGGGACCAATACACAATGAGCAGTTCTTC. The chain uses TRBV10-3 and TRBJ2-1; 13 bases map to TRBD2. Trimming took 6 bases from V and 5 from J; bases not matched to a gene: 16. The germline CDR1 and CDR2 sequences are ENHRY and SYGVKD. This CDR3 contains 19 residues.

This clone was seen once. CDR3 in amino acids: CASSLRGPMDYGYTF. CDR3 DNA sequence: TGTGCCAGCAGCTTGAGGGGCCCTATGGACTATGGCTACACCTTC. V gene TRBV5-4 combines with J gene TRBJ1-2, with a tentative D call TRBD1 (5 bases). CDR1 SGHNT and CDR2 YYREEE come from the germline V gene (reference sequence). V was pared by 1 base and J by 3 bases, with 13 bases between. CDR3 length: 15 amino acids.

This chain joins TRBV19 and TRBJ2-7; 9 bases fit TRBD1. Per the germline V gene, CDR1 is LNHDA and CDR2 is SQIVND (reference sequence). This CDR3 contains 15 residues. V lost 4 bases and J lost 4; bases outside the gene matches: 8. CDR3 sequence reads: CASSTNRGRGYEQYF. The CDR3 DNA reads TGTGCCAGTAGTACAAACAGGGGGCGGGGATACGAGCAGTACTTC.

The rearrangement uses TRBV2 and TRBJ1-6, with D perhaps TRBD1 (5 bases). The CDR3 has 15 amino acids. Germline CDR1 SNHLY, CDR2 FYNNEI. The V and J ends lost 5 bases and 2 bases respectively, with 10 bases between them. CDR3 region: CASSRDSPYNSPLHF. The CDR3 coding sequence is TGTGCCAGCAGTAGAGACAGTCCCTATAATTCACCCCTCCACTTT.

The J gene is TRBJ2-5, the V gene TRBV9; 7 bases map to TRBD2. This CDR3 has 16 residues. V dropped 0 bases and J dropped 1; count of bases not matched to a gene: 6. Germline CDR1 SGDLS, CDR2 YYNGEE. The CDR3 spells CASSVEGGKGQETQYF. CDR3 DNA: TGTGCCAGCAGCGTAGAGGGAGGGAAGGGCCAAGAGACCCAGTACTTC.

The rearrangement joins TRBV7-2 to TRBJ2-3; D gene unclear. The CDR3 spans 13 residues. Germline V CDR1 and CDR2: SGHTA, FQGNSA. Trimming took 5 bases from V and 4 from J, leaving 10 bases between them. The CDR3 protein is CASSQVEADTQYF. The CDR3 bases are TGTGCCAGCAGCCAAGTAGAGGCAGATACGCAGTATTTT.

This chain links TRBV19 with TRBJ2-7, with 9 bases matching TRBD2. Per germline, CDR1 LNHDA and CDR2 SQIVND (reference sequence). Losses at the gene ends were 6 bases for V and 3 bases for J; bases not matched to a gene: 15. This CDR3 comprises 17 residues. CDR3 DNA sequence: TGTGCCAGTAGCCCCCCCAGGGTAGCGGGGGCCCTCTACGAGCAGTACTTC. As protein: CASSPPRVAGALYEQYF.